What follows are 17 T cell receptor beta chains derived from one specimen sequenced in a study of T cell responses to AZD1222 COVID-19 vaccine. The data were produced by immunoSEQ multiplex PCR, yet TCRdb's version contains in-frame clones alone and is incomplete. The sample shows approximately 170,000 clones, approximately 90% of them seen only once. Specimen: peripheral blood, collected on day 0 of AZD1222 vaccination. The receptors derive from an adult in good health.

The genes are TRBV10-3 and TRBJ2-2, with D uncertain. The germline gives CDR1 ENHRY, CDR2 SYGVKD. Between the trimmed V and J ends, which lost 6 bases and 7 bases, there was a span of 9 bases. This CDR3 comprises 12 residues. The CDR3 DNA reads TGTGCCATCAGGGACCAGAGCGGGGAGCTGTTTTTT. Translated, it gives CAIRDQSGELFF.

This rearrangement joins TRBV28 to TRBJ1-5; D is unclear. The CDR3 has 13 residues. Germline V CDR1 and CDR2: MDHEN, SYDVKM. V was clipped by 8 bases and J by 3 bases, with 11 bases between them. The CDR3 DNA reads TGTGCCAGCTTTGAAGGGTACAATCAGCCCCAGCATTTT. Its protein is CASFEGYNQPQHF.

V is TRBV11-2 and J is TRBJ2-1; no firm D call. The V gene's germline CDR1 is SGHAT and CDR2 FQNNGV. Trimming took 2 bases from V and 10 from J, leaving 21 bases between them. The CDR3 is 16 amino acids. DNA of the CDR3: TGTGCCAGCAGCTTAACGGAGTTTTCCGCTTCATGGGAGCAGTTCTTC. Translating it yields CASSLTEFSASWEQFF.

J is TRBJ2-2 and V is TRBV19; D gene ambiguous. The CDR3 runs 14 residues. Germline V gives CDR1 LNHDA, CDR2 SQIVND (reference sequence). V shed 6 bases and J shed 0 bases, with 8 bases lying between them. The CDR3 reads CASRSAANTGELFF. Here the CDR3 DNA reads TGTGCCAGTAGGTCGGCAGCGAACACCGGGGAGCTGTTTTTT. Complete variable domain (other parts from reference TRBV19 and TRBJ2-2): DGGITQSPKYLFRKEGQNVTLSCEQNLNHDAMYWYRQDPGQGLRLIYYSQIVNDFQKGDIAEGYSVSREKKESFPLTVTSAQKNPTAFYLCASRSAANTGELFFGEGSRLTVL.

CDR3: CASSRLNRGGYTF. DNA for the CDR3: TGTGCCAGCAGCCGCCTGAACAGGGGTGGCTACACCTTC. The V gene is TRBV3-1 (or the pseudogene TRBV3-2), the J gene TRBJ1-2; 7 positions match TRBD1. The CDR3 totals 13 residues. Trimming took 4 bases from V and 7 from J; bases not matched to a gene: 6. Germline V lookup: CDR1 LGHDT, CDR2 YNNKEL (reference sequence).

The chain couples TRBV28 to TRBJ2-3; TRBD1 might be the D (5 bases). Trimming cost V 3 bases and J 9 bases, with 10 bases left between them. The V gene's germline CDR1 is MDHEN and CDR2 SYDVKM. The CDR3 contains 12 residues. The CDR3 DNA is TGTGCCAGCAGTTTGGGTTCAGGGACGCAGTATTTT. It yields the protein CASSLGSGTQYF.

This clone occurred once. This rearrangement joins TRBV11-2 to TRBJ2-7; no firm D call. Trimming pared 5 bases from V and 4 bases from J, leaving 9 bases between. This CDR3 comprises 12 residues. Germline values: CDR1 SGHAT, CDR2 FQNNGV. This CDR3 is CASSPKLYEQYF. The CDR3 nucleotides are TGTGCCAGCAGCCCGAAATTGTACGAGCAGTACTTC.

The chain combines TRBV4-1 with TRBJ1-1; D is unresolved. The germline V gene encodes CDR1 MGHRA and CDR2 YSYEKL. CDR3 length equals 15 residues. V shed 0 bases and J shed 4 bases, with 12 bases lying between them. This CDR3 is CASSQDGRFGTEAFF. For the CDR3, the DNA is TGCGCCAGCAGCCAAGATGGCAGGTTTGGCACTGAAGCTTTCTTT.

There are a few counts of this clone. The chain is built from TRBV9 and TRBJ2-1; 10 bases fit TRBD1. V lost 3 bases, J lost 8 bases, and 2 bases stayed unmatched. The CDR3 is 13 amino acids. Germline CDR1 reads SGDLS; CDR2 reads YYNGEE. DNA of the CDR3: TGTGCCAGCAGCGAGACAGGGGGCTATGAGCAGTTCTTC. Protein sequence: CASSETGGYEQFF.

V and J are TRBV5-1 and TRBJ1-4; D might be TRBD1 (6 bases). This CDR3 comprises 16 residues. Trimming removed 0 bases at V and 1 base at J, with 10 bases between. CDR1 is SGHRS and CDR2 is YFSETQ in the germline V gene. CDR3 loop: CASSLEGGLTNEKLFF. The DNA of the CDR3 is TGCGCCAGCAGCTTGGAGGGGGGACTAACTAATGAAAAACTGTTTTTT.

This clone turned up a few times. The chain joins TRBV14 to TRBJ1-4, with unresolved D. The CDR3 spans 15 residues. V gave up 1 base and J gave up 8 bases, with 14 bases separating them. Per the germline V gene, CDR1 is SGHDN and CDR2 is FVKESK. CDR3 protein: CASSQGRSKWEKLFF. Here the CDR3 DNA reads TGTGCCAGCAGCCAAGGGCGCTCCAAGTGGGAAAAACTGTTTTTT.

This clone was picked up one time. V is TRBV10-3 and J is TRBJ1-5; D is ambiguous. V was clipped by 8 bases and J by 1 base, with 18 bases between them. Per the germline V gene, CDR1 is ENHRY and CDR2 is SYGVKD. The length of the CDR3 is 16 residues. CDR3 residues: CAIGSGRAESNQPQHF. The CDR3 nucleotides are TGTGCCATCGGGTCTGGCAGAGCGGAAAGCAATCAGCCCCAGCATTTT.

The gene calls are TRBV28 and TRBJ2-3, with TRBD2 matching 11 bases. CDR3 length: 17 amino acids. CDR1 and CDR2 (germline): MDHEN, SYDVKM. V lost 5 bases to trimming and J lost 2 bases; unmatched junction nucleotides: 9. CDR3 sequence: CASSPYRLAGPTDTQYF. DNA of the CDR3: TGTGCCAGCAGTCCCTACCGACTAGCGGGACCCACAGATACGCAGTATTTT. Filled out from reference TRBV28 and TRBJ2-3, the complete variable domain reads DVKVTQSSRYLVKRTGEKVFLECVQDMDHENMFWYRQDPGLGLRLIYFSYDVKMKEKGDIPEGYSVSREKKERFSLILESASTNQTSMYLCASSPYRLAGPTDTQYFGPGTRLTVL.

The J gene is TRBJ2-1, the V gene TRBV18; 10 bases are a match to TRBD2. The CDR3 consists of 15 residues. V gave up 6 bases and J gave up 6 bases; unmatched junction bases: 8. Germline V lookup: CDR1 KGHSH, CDR2 LQKENI. CDR3 residues: CASSWGLAGANEQFF. CDR3 DNA: TGTGCCAGCTCCTGGGGGCTAGCGGGAGCCAATGAGCAGTTCTTC. Full variable domain (rest looked up from reference TRBV18 and TRBJ2-1): NAGVMQNPRHLVRRRGQEARLRCSPMKGHSHVYWYRQLPEEGLKFMVYLQKENIIDESGMPKERFSAEFPKEGPSILRIQQVVRGDSAAYFCASSWGLAGANEQFFGPGTRLTVL.

The chain uses TRBV2 and TRBJ2-3, with 7 bases identical to TRBD1. The CDR3 is 17 amino acids. J lost 0 bases, V lost 0 bases, and 6 bases had no gene match. Germline-derived CDR1 and CDR2 are SNHLY and FYNNEI. This CDR3 reads CASSEARRGPSTDTQYF. The CDR3 DNA is TGTGCCAGCAGTGAAGCGAGAAGGGGGCCTAGCACAGATACGCAGTATTTT. The whole variable domain, remainder taken from reference TRBV2 and TRBJ2-3, is EPEVTQTPSHQVTQMGQEVILRCVPISNHLYFYWYRQILGQKVEFLVSFYNNEISEKSEIFDDQFSVERPDGSNFTLKIRSTKLEDSAMYFCASSEARRGPSTDTQYFGPGTRLTVL.

The chain links TRBV7-3 to TRBJ2-7; D possibly corresponds to TRBD2 (6 bases). V was clipped by 5 bases and J by 2 bases, with 25 bases between them. This CDR3 spans 18 amino acids. Germline V gene sequence: CDR1 SGHTA, CDR2 FQGTGA. The chain's CDR3 is CASSHHWGTGDPAYEQYF. CDR3 DNA sequence: TGTGCCAGCAGCCATCATTGGGGGACGGGGGATCCCGCCTACGAGCAGTACTTC.

The genes are TRBV7-2 and TRBJ2-7; D is undetermined. V lost 6 bases and J lost 5, with 20 bases in between. Germline V lookup: CDR1 SGHTA, CDR2 FQGNSA. The CDR3 has 15 residues. The CDR3 coding sequence is TGTGCCAGCAGTCTGTCGTATGTTGGTGCTAACGAGCAGTACTTC. This encodes CASSLSYVGANEQYF.